The clone carrying this TCR beta chain came up once. Its antigen is not known. V lost 4 bases, J lost 6 bases, and 13 bases lay in between. This CDR3 is built from 13 residues. Germline V gene lookup returns CDR1 WNHNN and CDR2 SYGVQD (reference sequence). The sample originates from a study of cytomegalovirus exposure and HLA in healthy donors. The study's findings and limits: Reportedly, cytomegalovirus status was diagnosed with high sensitivity and specificity.

Sequencing was performed with immunoSEQ multiplex PCR; in TCRdb, only in-frame clones are kept and a portion is missing. The sample lists 200,000 to 250,000 clones, roughly 87% occurring once. The donors were in the approximately 130-subject validation cohort, distinct from the roughly 670-subject first cohort. The chain links TRBV10-1 to TRBJ2-7, with D perhaps matching TRBD2 (6 bases). The sequence was collected from a woman between 18 and 29 years old in good health and CMV-seropositive. Material for sequencing was PBMCs. Here the CDR3 DNA reads TGCGCCAGCAGTGCGGGAGAACCCCCCGAGCAGTACTTC. Translating gives CASSAGEPPEQYF.